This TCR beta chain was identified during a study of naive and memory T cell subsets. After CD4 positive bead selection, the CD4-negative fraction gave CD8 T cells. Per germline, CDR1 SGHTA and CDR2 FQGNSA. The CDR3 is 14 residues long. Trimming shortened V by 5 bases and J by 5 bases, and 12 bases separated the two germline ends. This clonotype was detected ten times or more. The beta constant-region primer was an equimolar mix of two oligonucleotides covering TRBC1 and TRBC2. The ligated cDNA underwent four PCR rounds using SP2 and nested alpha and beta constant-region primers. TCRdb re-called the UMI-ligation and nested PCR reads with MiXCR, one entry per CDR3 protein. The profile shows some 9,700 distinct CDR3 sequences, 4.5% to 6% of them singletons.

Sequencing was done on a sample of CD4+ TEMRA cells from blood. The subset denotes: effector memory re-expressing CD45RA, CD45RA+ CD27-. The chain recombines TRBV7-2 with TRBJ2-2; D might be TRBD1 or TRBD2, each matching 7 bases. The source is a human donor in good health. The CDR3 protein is CASSARGGTGELFF. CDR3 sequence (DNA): TGTGCCAGCAGCGCCAGGGGGGGGACCGGGGAGCTGTTTTTT.